This T cell receptor (beta chain) stems from a study of control samples from healthy donors and cancer patients. Measured with immunoSEQ multiplex PCR; TCRdb has only the in-frame clones, and not every one. The sample lists about 130,000 clones, under 95% occurring once. Between the trimmed V and J ends, which lost 1 base and 8 bases, there was a span of 8 bases. Germline lookup yields CDR1 PRHDT and CDR2 FYEKMQ (reference sequence). This CDR3 is built from 13 residues. The specimen sequenced was blood. The clonotype comes from a man between 18 and 35 years old in good health. The chain couples TRBV13 to TRBJ1-4; D gene ambiguous. This CDR3 is CASSLDGGEKLFF. The DNA for the CDR3 is TGTGCCAGCAGCTTAGATGGAGGCGAAAAACTGTTTTTT.